One and the same sample provided the 14 T cell receptor beta chains below, sequenced in a study of T-cell memory formation after mild COVID-19. TCRdb ran MiXCR on the 5' RACE reads and lists one entry per CDR3 protein. The sample records about 150,000 distinct CDR3 sequences, under 7% being singletons. Specimen: PBMCs or a T cell subset sorted from them (not recorded which). Source of these receptors: an adult woman who had mild COVID-19 (a few samples of this study predate the infection). Cell type and time point are not known.

This clonotype occurred a few times. This chain's CDR3 is CASSYGRDPASTDTQYF. CDR3 in DNA: TGTGCCAGCAGTTACGGGAGGGATCCTGCTAGCACAGATACGCAGTATTTT. This rearrangement joins TRBV6-2 or TRBV6-3 to TRBJ2-3, with 7 bases matching TRBD2. CDR1 MNHEY and CDR2 SVGEGT come from the germline V gene. V trimming: 2 bases; J trimming: 0 bases; junction bases outside the gene matches: 8. The CDR3 is 17 amino acids.

Many counts were recorded for this clonotype. Here the CDR3 DNA reads TGTGCCAGCAGTGAAGGCCAGCCCCCCGGGGCTGAAGCTTTCTTT. This sequence encodes CASSEGQPPGAEAFF. The chain couples TRBV2 to TRBJ1-1; D gene unclear. V shed 1 base and J shed 6 bases, with 15 bases lying between them. CDR1 is SNHLY and CDR2 is FYNNEI in the germline V gene. This CDR3 has 15 residues.

This clonotype was counted at least ten times. The chain has TRBV6-6 and TRBJ2-3; a weak D match, TRBD1 (6 bases). There are 15 residues in the CDR3. Deletions cut 2 bases from V and 0 bases from J, with 9 bases between. The germline V gene has CDR1 MNHNY and CDR2 SVGAGI (reference sequence). CDR3 in DNA: TGTGCCAGCAGTTACACAGGGTTGAGCACAGATACGCAGTATTTT. Residues: CASSYTGLSTDTQYF.

The chain employs TRBV7-9 and TRBJ2-7; no definite D call. Germline V CDR1 and CDR2: SEHNR, FQNEAQ (reference sequence). The CDR3 loop spans 11 amino acids. V lost 7 bases to trimming and J lost 2 bases, with 6 bases between them. In DNA, the CDR3 is TGTGCCAGCACGTCGGCCTACGAGCAGTACTTC. Translated: CASTSAYEQYF.

This clonotype was seen a handful of times. V is TRBV20-1 and J is TRBJ1-2, with D possibly TRBD1 on 6 matching bases. The CDR3 is made up of 15 amino acids. Germline values: CDR1 DFQATT, CDR2 SNEGSKA (reference sequence). V lost 4 bases and J lost 8, with 23 bases in between. Here the CDR3 reads CSATLATGTTGGYTF. CDR3 bases: TGCAGTGCTACCCTAGCGACAGGAACCACGGGCGGCTACACCTTC.

V usage is TRBV2 and J usage is TRBJ1-2; a weak D match, TRBD1 (6 bases). Germline V gene sequence: CDR1 SNHLY, CDR2 FYNNEI. This CDR3 comprises 15 residues. V lost 5 bases to trimming and J lost 6 bases, with 19 bases between them. CDR3 residues: CASSPLITGLNGYTF. The CDR3 nucleotides read TGTGCCAGCAGTCCTCTTATAACAGGGCTAAATGGCTACACCTTC.

This clonotype occurred many times. The rearrangement links TRBV6-5 to TRBJ1-2; the match to TRBD1 covers 8 bases. V lost 6 bases, J lost 4 bases, and 10 bases stayed unmatched. The CDR3 length is 15 residues. Germline V CDR1 and CDR2: MNHEY, SVGAGI. The CDR3 is CASSPTRQGSYGYTF. CDR3 nucleotide sequence: TGTGCCAGCAGCCCCACCCGACAGGGGTCCTATGGCTACACCTTC.

This clonotype was found a few times. The V gene is TRBV28, the J gene TRBJ1-1, with 8 bases fitting TRBD1. Germline V gene lookup returns CDR1 MDHEN and CDR2 SYDVKM. Trimming cost V 3 bases and J 11 bases; bases outside gene matches: 5. This CDR3 has 12 amino acids. In nucleotides, the CDR3 is TGTGCCAGCAGTTTTTTAGGACAGGGTGCTTTCTTT. Translation: CASSFLGQGAFF.

This clonotype showed up many times. The rearrangement uses TRBV12-3 or TRBV12-4 and TRBJ1-1, with D hard to call. The CDR3 has 13 amino acids. Trimming stripped 6 bases from V and 2 bases from J, with 10 bases between. CDR3 sequence reads: CASSLRLNTEAFF. The CDR3 coding sequence is TGTGCCAGCAGCTTGAGACTAAACACTGAAGCTTTCTTT.

This clonotype was picked up many times. V and J are TRBV4-1 and TRBJ2-3; weak D call: TRBD1 (5 bases). The CDR3 is 14 residues long. The V gene's germline CDR1 is MGHRA and CDR2 YSYEKL. V lost 4 bases and J 6 bases, leaving 14 bases between the germline ends. The CDR3 loop is CASSLEPRVDTQYF. In nucleotides, the CDR3 is TGCGCCAGCAGCCTGGAGCCCAGGGTGGATACGCAGTATTTT.

This clonotype has ten or more counts. The chain links TRBV7-2 to TRBJ2-3; a possible D gene is TRBD2 (6 bases). V shed 1 base and J shed 4 bases, with 18 bases lying between them. The CDR3 loop spans 17 amino acids. Germline V lookup: CDR1 SGHTA, CDR2 FQGNSA. DNA for the CDR3: TGTGCCAGCAGCTTAGTTGTGGGGGGATTAAGCGCAGATACGCAGTATTTT. This sequence encodes CASSLVVGGLSADTQYF.

This chain uses TRBV12-3 or TRBV12-4 with TRBJ1-1; D may be TRBD1 (5 bases). The CDR3 covers 15 residues. V was clipped by 3 bases and J by 5 bases, with 16 bases between them. CDR3 in amino acids: CASSFEGGAGTEAFF. The CDR3 DNA is TGTGCCAGCAGTTTCGAAGGAGGGGCAGGGACTGAAGCTTTCTTT.

This clonotype was detected a few times. This rearrangement joins TRBV6-2 or TRBV6-3 to TRBJ2-1, with D possibly being TRBD2 (5 bases). CDR1 is MNHEY, CDR2 SVGEGT, per germline. Trimming removed 5 bases at V and 15 bases at J, with 23 bases between. The CDR3 runs to 14 residues. DNA of the CDR3: TGTGCCAGCAGTCCTCGTAGCGAGATCCTAGGGTCGTTCTTC. Encoded protein: CASSPRSEILGSFF.

This clonotype was seen ten or more times. The chain combines TRBV4-2 with TRBJ2-3, with TRBD2 matching over 7 bases. Germline V gives CDR1 LGHNA, CDR2 YNFKEQ. The CDR3 totals 17 residues. V was pared by 0 bases and J by 3 bases, with 9 bases of the junction left unmatched. CDR3 in DNA: TGTGCCAGCAGCCAAGACGTAGCGGGCCAGGGAACAGATACGCAGTATTTT. Translation gives CASSQDVAGQGTDTQYF.